A selection of T cell receptor beta chains follows, all from one sample in a study of blood T cell repertoires in COVID-19. Assay: immunoSEQ multiplex PCR; the TCRdb copy retains only in-frame clones and omits some. The sample has fewer than 400,000 clones, over 70% seen once. Sequencing was done on a sample of peripheral blood. The origin of the receptors is a man aged 25 to 40 with active or convalescent COVID-19. CDR3s include the opening cysteine and the closing phenylalanine or tryptophan. The D gene is left open where the match is weak. The size entry is marked missing in some rows and otherwise reads once, few, many or a size class.

j_gene	v_gene	d_gene	len	abundance	CDR3nt	CDR3aa
TRBJ1-1	TRBV18	-	15	-	TGTGCCAGCTCACCCTCCCTCGTAGCGAACACTGAAGCTTTCTTT	CASSPSLVANTEAFF
TRBJ1-5	TRBV6-6	-	13	few	TGTGCCAGCCAACCACCGGGTAATCAGCCCCAGCATTTT	CASQPPGNQPQHF
TRBJ2-7	TRBV5-4	TRBD2	14	-	TGTGCCAGCAGCCCCGATAGCGGGAGACACGAGCAGTACTTC	CASSPDSGRHEQYF
TRBJ1-1	TRBV3-1/TRBV3-2	-	14	-	TGTGCCAGCAGCCAAGATGAGGGCAACACTGAAGCTTTCTTT	CASSQDEGNTEAFF
TRBJ2-5	TRBV5-1	TRBD2	14	-	TGCGCCAGCAGCCTAGCGGGAGAGGTTGAGACCCAGTACTTC	CASSLAGEVETQYF
TRBJ2-7	TRBV30	-	10	many	TGTGCCTGGGGGACACGCGAGCAGTACTTC	CAWGTREQYF
TRBJ2-1	TRBV9	TRBD2	19	-	TGTGCCAGCAGCGTATGGAGCGGGGCGACCGCAGGACTATACAATGAGCAGTTCTTC	CASSVWSGATAGLYNEQFF
TRBJ2-5	TRBV4-2	TRBD2	19	-	TGTGCCAGCAGCCAAGACCCCTTTCTAGCGGGGCCCCAAATAGAGACCCAGTACTTC	CASSQDPFLAGPQIETQYF
TRBJ2-5	TRBV6-5	TRBD2	15	-	TGTGCCAGCATCCGGACTAGCGGGAGCCAAGAGACCCAGTACTTC	CASIRTSGSQETQYF
TRBJ2-5	TRBV3-1/TRBV3-2	-	19	-	TGTGCCAGCAGCCAGGGGGCGTGGAGCGGGAAAGCGGTATCGGAGACCCAGTACTTC	CASSQGAWSGKAVSETQYF
TRBJ1-1	TRBV5-1	TRBD1	13	-	TGCGCCAGCAGCTTCACAGGGGAAGGTGAAGCTTTCTTT	CASSFTGEGEAFF
TRBJ1-2	TRBV3-1/TRBV3-2	-	15	few	TGTGCCAGCAGCCAAGATCGGACACACAACTATGGCTACACCTTC	CASSQDRTHNYGYTF
TRBJ1-1	TRBV5-1	-	16	few	TGCGCCAGCAGCTTGGGTAGTAGGGTGGGGCGCACTGAAGCTTTCTTT	CASSLGSRVGRTEAFF
TRBJ1-3	TRBV28	-	14	once	TGTGCCAGCAGTTTGGGGGGGCCTGGAAACACCATATATTTT	CASSLGGPGNTIYF
TRBJ2-3	TRBV12-5	-	17	-	TGTGCTAGTGGTTCGATGGACTCCGCCCCGGTCACAGATACGCAGTATTTT	CASGSMDSAPVTDTQYF
TRBJ2-5	TRBV19	TRBD1	13	-	TGTGCCAGTAGTATATCCAGGGGGGAGACCCAGTACTTC	CASSISRGETQYF
TRBJ1-1	TRBV5-6	-	13	-	TGTGCCAGCAGCTTTAGTATGAACACTGAAGCTTTCTTT	CASSFSMNTEAFF
TRBJ1-1	TRBV29-1	TRBD1	11	once	TGCAGCGTTGAAGTGGACAGGGGGGGACTCTTT	CSVEVDRGGLF
TRBJ2-1	TRBV7-6	TRBD2	15	-	TGTGCCAGCAGCTCGGGACTAGCGGGAGGATATGAGCAGTTCTTC	CASSSGLAGGYEQFF
TRBJ2-5	TRBV2	-	13	-	TGTGCCAGCTCTCGGGATTCCCAAGAGACCCAGTACTTC	CASSRDSQETQYF
TRBJ1-2	TRBV19	-	14	-	TGTGCCAGTAGTCTGCGCGGATTAGACTATGGCTACACCTTC	CASSLRGLDYGYTF
TRBJ1-5	TRBV3-1/TRBV3-2	-	16	-	TGTGCCAGCAGCCAAGTGAGGTCCAGGGGCAATCAGCCCCAGCATTTT	CASSQVRSRGNQPQHF
TRBJ2-5	TRBV30	TRBD1	14	-	TGTGCCTGGAGTGTAAAGGGGGCGGGAGAGACCCAGTACTTC	CAWSVKGAGETQYF
TRBJ1-2	TRBV18	-	13	-	TGTGCCAGCTCACCAGATGGCGGATATGGCTACACCTTC	CASSPDGGYGYTF
TRBJ1-5	TRBV6-5	TRBD1	14	-	TGTGCCAGCAGCTCGACAGGGGAGGCTCAGCCCCAGCATTTT	CASSSTGEAQPQHF
TRBJ1-2	TRBV28	-	14	few	TGTGCCAGCAGGGTACAGGGAGCTAACTATGGCTACACCTTC	CASRVQGANYGYTF
TRBJ2-4	TRBV27	TRBD1	16	-	TGTGCCAGCAGTTCCTGGACAGGGGGCACCAAAAACATTCAGTACTTC	CASSSWTGGTKNIQYF
TRBJ1-2	TRBV6-5	-	15	-	TGTGCCAGCAGGGCTTATTTGGGGGCGAGCTATGGCTACACCTTC	CASRAYLGASYGYTF
TRBJ1-2	TRBV30	-	17	-	TGTGCCTGGAGTCACCCTACCCCCCTTGACGGGACATATGGCTACACCTTC	CAWSHPTPLDGTYGYTF
TRBJ1-1	TRBV7-8	-	13	-	TGTGCCAGCAGCCCGGGGTTGAACACTGAAGCTTTCTTT	CASSPGLNTEAFF
TRBJ2-7	TRBV6-5	TRBD2	16	-	TGTGCCAGCAGTTACTCTCGGGCTAGCGGGAGGTACGAGCAGTACTTC	CASSYSRASGRYEQYF
TRBJ1-1	TRBV3-1/TRBV3-2	-	14	-	TGTGCCAGCAGCCAAGAGTCCCAGGGCACTGAAGCTTTCTTT	CASSQESQGTEAFF
TRBJ1-1	TRBV7-2	-	14	-	TGTGCCAGCAGCCCATTGAGGAGAAACACTGAAGCTTTCTTT	CASSPLRRNTEAFF
TRBJ2-1	TRBV7-2	-	15	-	TGTGCCAGCAGCTCTGACTACAGCTCCTACAATGAGCAGTTCTTC	CASSSDYSSYNEQFF
TRBJ2-3	TRBV7-9	-	15	-	TGTGCCAGCAGCCAAGACAGCATAAGCACAGATACGCAGTATTTT	CASSQDSISTDTQYF
TRBJ2-5	TRBV7-6	-	14	-	TGTGCCAGCAGCTTAGCGCGGGGGCGGGAGACCCAGTACTTC	CASSLARGRETQYF
TRBJ2-2	TRBV5-5	TRBD2	14	once	TGTGCCAGCAGCTTGGGAGCGGGAGTAGGGGAGCTGTTTTTT	CASSLGAGVGELFF